Below are 7 T cell receptor beta chains sequenced from a single sample in a study of blood T cell repertoires in COVID-19. The data were produced by immunoSEQ multiplex PCR, yet TCRdb's version contains in-frame clones alone and is incomplete. Counted here are 55,000 to 75,000 clones, roughly four fifths occurring once; the ten biggest clones make up roughly a tenth. The sequenced sample was peripheral blood. The source of these receptors is an elderly man with COVID-19, enrolled during active disease.

The chain is built from TRBV5-4 and TRBJ1-1; 9 nucleotides line up with TRBD1. The CDR3 is made up of 16 amino acids. V shed 1 base, J shed 6 bases, and the junction held 10 bases outside the gene matches. The germline CDR1 and CDR2 sequences are SGHNT and YYREEE (reference sequence). CDR3 DNA: TGTGCCAGCAGCTTGAGTGTAGGGACAGGGCCGGCTGAAGCTTTCTTT. This gives the protein CASSLSVGTGPAEAFF.

A few counts support this clone. The rearrangement joins TRBV6-4 to TRBJ1-2; 8 nucleotides match TRBD1. Losses at the gene ends were 7 bases for V and 1 base for J; bases not matched to a gene: 8. The CDR3 extends over 15 amino acids. CDR1 and CDR2 from the germline V gene are MRHNA and SNTAGT. CDR3 amino acids: CASNDTGGSNYGYTF. CDR3 DNA: TGTGCCAGCAATGATACAGGGGGTAGTAACTATGGCTACACCTTC.

The chain recombines TRBV30 with TRBJ2-5; D is undetermined. The germline V gene has CDR1 GTSNPN and CDR2 SVGIG (reference sequence). CDR3 length: 11 amino acids. The V end lost 2 bases, the J end lost 5 bases, and 6 bases lay between the germline ends. The DNA for the CDR3 is TGTGCCTGGAGTATGAGGGAGACCCAGTACTTC. Its protein is CAWSMRETQYF.

This clone is a singleton in its sample. V usage is TRBV24-1 and J usage is TRBJ2-2, with D possibly being TRBD1 (5 bases). Trimming removed 4 bases at V and 1 base at J, with 9 bases between. Per germline, CDR1 KGHDR and CDR2 SFDVKD. CDR3 size: 15 residues. The CDR3 DNA reads TGTGCCACCAGTGAGGGCCAGGGGAACACCGGGGAGCTGTTTTTT. It translates to CATSEGQGNTGELFF.

The CDR3 protein is CASSLGGTTYNEQFF. CDR3 nucleotide sequence: TGTGCCAGCAGTTTGGGCGGGACGACCTACAATGAGCAGTTCTTC. This chain links TRBV27 with TRBJ2-1; tentatively, D is TRBD2 (6 bases). CDR1 MNHEY and CDR2 SMNVEV come from the germline V gene (reference sequence). The CDR3 has 15 residues. The V gene lost 3 bases and the J gene lost 2 bases, with 11 bases spanning the gap.

The DNA for the CDR3 is TGTGCCAGCAGCCAAGCGGGACAGGGGGCCTACGAGCAGTACTTC. It specifies CASSQAGQGAYEQYF. V usage is TRBV9 and J usage is TRBJ2-7; 11 bases map to TRBD1. CDR3 length: 15 amino acids. Trimming removed 4 bases from V and 2 bases from J; junction bases left unmatched: 5. The germline V gene encodes CDR1 SGDLS and CDR2 YYNGEE.

The CDR3 bases are TGTGCCAGCAGCTTGCTCCGGCAGGACAATGAGCAGTTCTTC. Translation gives CASSLLRQDNEQFF. This sequence joins TRBV5-6 and TRBJ2-1; D uncertain. This CDR3 is built from 14 residues. Germline loops: CDR1 SGHDT, CDR2 YYEEEE. Trimming removed 1 base at V and 5 bases at J, with 10 bases between.